This T cell receptor (beta chain) was captured in a study of T cells in Graves' hyperthyroidism and ophthalmopathy. Trimming stripped 2 bases from V and 7 bases from J, with 8 bases between. Germline CDR1 is MNHEY and CDR2 is SVGAGI. CDR3 length: 12 residues. This clonotype was counted ten times or more. Amplification yielded TCR beta CDR3 regions, with RNA transcripts as the source. TCR CDR3 underwent first-round RT-PCR with the HTBI primer set. In TCRdb, the multiplex PCR reads were re-called with MiXCR into one record per CDR3 protein. The sample has around 700,000 distinct CDR3 sequences; 35% are singletons. Patients showing uncontrolled infection, other autoimmune disease, pregnancy or lactation were ineligible.

Specimen: blood. The chain employs TRBV6-5 and TRBJ1-2; D not certain. This sequence was found in a middle-aged woman with Graves' hyperthyroidism. CDR3: CASSYTGSGYTF. CDR3 DNA: TGTGCCAGCAGTTACACGGGGTCTGGCTACACCTTC.